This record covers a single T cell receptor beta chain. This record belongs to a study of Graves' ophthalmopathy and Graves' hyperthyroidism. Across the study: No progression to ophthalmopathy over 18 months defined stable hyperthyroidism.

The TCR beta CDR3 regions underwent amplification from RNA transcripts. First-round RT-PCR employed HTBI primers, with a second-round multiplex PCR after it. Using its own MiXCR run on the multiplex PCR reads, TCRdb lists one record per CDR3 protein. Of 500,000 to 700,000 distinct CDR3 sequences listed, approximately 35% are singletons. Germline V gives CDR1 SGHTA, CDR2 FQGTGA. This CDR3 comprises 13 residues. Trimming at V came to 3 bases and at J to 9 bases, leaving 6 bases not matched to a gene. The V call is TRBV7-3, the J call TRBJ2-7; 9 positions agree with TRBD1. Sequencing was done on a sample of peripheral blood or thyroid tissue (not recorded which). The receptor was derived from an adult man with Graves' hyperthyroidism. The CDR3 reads CASSLPTGGRQYF. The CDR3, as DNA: TGTGCCAGCAGCTTGCCGACAGGGGGACGGCAGTACTTC.